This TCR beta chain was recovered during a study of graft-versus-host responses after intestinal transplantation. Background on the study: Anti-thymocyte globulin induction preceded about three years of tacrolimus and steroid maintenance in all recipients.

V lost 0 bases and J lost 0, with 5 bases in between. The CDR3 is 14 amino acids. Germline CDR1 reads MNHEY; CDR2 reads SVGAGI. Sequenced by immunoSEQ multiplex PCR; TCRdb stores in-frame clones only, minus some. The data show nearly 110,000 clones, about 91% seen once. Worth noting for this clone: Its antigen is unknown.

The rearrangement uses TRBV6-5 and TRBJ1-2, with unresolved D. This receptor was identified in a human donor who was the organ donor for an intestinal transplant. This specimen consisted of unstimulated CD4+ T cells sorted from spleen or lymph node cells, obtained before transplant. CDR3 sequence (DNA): TGTGCCAGCAGTTACTCGACAACTAACTATGGCTACACCTTC. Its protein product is CASSYSTTNYGYTF.